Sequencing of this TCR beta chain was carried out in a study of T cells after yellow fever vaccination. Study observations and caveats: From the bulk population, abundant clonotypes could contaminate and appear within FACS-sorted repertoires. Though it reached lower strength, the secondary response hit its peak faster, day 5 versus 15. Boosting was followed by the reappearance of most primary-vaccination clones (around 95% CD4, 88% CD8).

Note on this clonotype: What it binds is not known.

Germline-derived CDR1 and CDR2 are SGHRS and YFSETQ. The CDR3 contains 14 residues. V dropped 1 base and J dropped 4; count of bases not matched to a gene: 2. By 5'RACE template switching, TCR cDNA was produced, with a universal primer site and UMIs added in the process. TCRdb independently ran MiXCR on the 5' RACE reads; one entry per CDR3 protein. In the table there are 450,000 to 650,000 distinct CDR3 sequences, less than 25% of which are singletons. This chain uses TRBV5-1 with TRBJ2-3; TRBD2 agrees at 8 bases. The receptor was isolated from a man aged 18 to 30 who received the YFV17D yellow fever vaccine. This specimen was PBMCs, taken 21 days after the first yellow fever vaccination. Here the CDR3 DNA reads TGCGCCAGCAGCTTGACTAGCGGATCAGATACGCAGTATTTT. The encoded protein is CASSLTSGSDTQYF.